This record looks at one TCR beta chain sequence and its context. As yet, its antigen is unknown. The entry originates in a study of T cell repertoires in cytomegalovirus infection. Whole-study context: Public signatures in TCR beta pointed to CMV infection and matching HLA type. Study findings and constraints: CMV-specific TCR beta clonotypes restricted by HLA-C dominated the ex vivo response. Individuals carrying CMV plus the relevant HLA were identified by cumulative frequency of public TCR beta families.

This CDR3 region has 18 residues. The germline CDR1 and CDR2 sequences are MNHEY and SMNVEV (reference sequence). V was cut by 0 bases and J by 6 bases, with 22 bases left in between. MiXCR, run by TCRdb on the reads, gives a single entry per CDR3 protein. The sample yields under 600,000 distinct CDR3 sequences, approximately 16% seen once. Material for sequencing was CD8+ T cells from PBMCs. The rearrangement uses TRBV27 and TRBJ2-3; D ambiguous. The sequence was obtained from a human donor in good health (CMV status not recorded). Some clones in this sample may be carry-over from other donors' samples. In nucleotides, the CDR3 is TGTGCCAGCAGTTTATCGCAAAGGGCGTATTACCTTGTGGATACGCAGTATTTT. The encoded protein is CASSLSQRAYYLVDTQYF.